A selection of T cell receptor beta chains follows, all from one sample in a study of blood T cell repertoires in COVID-19. Using immunoSEQ multiplex PCR, the repertoire was profiled, and TCRdb retains in-frame clones only, with some absent. The sample yields 130,000 to 150,000 clones, 85% to 90% seen once. The specimen was peripheral blood. Source of these receptors: a man aged 50-60 years who had recovered from COVID-19. Both conserved end residues are part of each CDR3. D genes are given only for firm matches. Clone size is not always given. Where it is, it says once, few, many or a class for expanded clones.

d_gene: .
v_gene: TRBV10-1
abundance: .
j_gene: TRBJ2-7
CDR3aa: CASSEGPGGIDSYEQYF
CDR3nt: TGCGCCAGCAGTGAAGGCCCAGGCGGGATCGACTCCTACGAGCAGTACTTC

d_gene: .
v_gene: TRBV6-5
abundance: .
j_gene: TRBJ1-1
CDR3aa: CASSSRSEGISEAFF
CDR3nt: TGTGCCAGCAGTTCCCGTAGTGAGGGTATATCTGAAGCTTTCTTT

d_gene: TRBD1
v_gene: TRBV3-1/TRBV3-2
abundance: .
j_gene: TRBJ2-2
CDR3aa: CASSQEYQGAGELFF
CDR3nt: TGTGCCAGCAGCCAAGAGTACCAGGGGGCCGGGGAGCTGTTTTTT

d_gene: TRBD2
v_gene: TRBV7-8
abundance: many
j_gene: TRBJ2-2
CDR3aa: CATNRGGDTGELFF
CDR3nt: TGTGCCACCAACCGGGGGGGAGACACCGGGGAGCTGTTTTTT

d_gene: .
v_gene: TRBV7-6
abundance: .
j_gene: TRBJ2-2
CDR3aa: CASSLALDSTNTGELFF
CDR3nt: TGTGCCAGCAGCTTAGCTTTGGACAGTACGAACACCGGGGAGCTGTTTTTT

d_gene: TRBD1
v_gene: TRBV30
abundance: once
j_gene: TRBJ1-1
CDR3aa: CAWNSLGTGGRLDTEAFF
CDR3nt: TGTGCCTGGAACTCACTGGGGACAGGAGGGCGCCTTGACACTGAAGCTTTCTTT

d_gene: TRBD2
v_gene: TRBV4-2
abundance: few
j_gene: TRBJ2-1
CDR3aa: CASSQDSVGGGRSYNEQFF
CDR3nt: TGTGCCAGCAGCCAAGATTCCGTTGGCGGGGGGCGCTCCTACAATGAGCAGTTCTTC

d_gene: TRBD1
v_gene: TRBV4-3
abundance: .
j_gene: TRBJ2-7
CDR3aa: CASSQAFGQGNEQYF
CDR3nt: TGCGCCAGCAGCCAAGCTTTCGGACAGGGCAACGAGCAGTACTTC

d_gene: TRBD1
v_gene: TRBV6-1
abundance: .
j_gene: TRBJ2-2
CDR3aa: CASSGLGTGVPGELFF
CDR3nt: TGTGCCAGCAGTGGATTGGGGACAGGGGTCCCCGGGGAGCTGTTTTTT

d_gene: TRBD1
v_gene: TRBV7-2
abundance: .
j_gene: TRBJ2-3
CDR3aa: CASSLARGQGAADTQYF
CDR3nt: TGTGCCAGCAGCTTAGCAAGGGGACAGGGAGCGGCAGATACGCAGTATTTT

d_gene: .
v_gene: TRBV7-9
abundance: .
j_gene: TRBJ1-3
CDR3aa: CASSTGGRVGNTIYF
CDR3nt: TGTGCCAGCAGTACCGGTGGCAGGGTGGGAAACACCATATATTTT

d_gene: TRBD1
v_gene: TRBV7-6
abundance: .
j_gene: TRBJ2-1
CDR3aa: CASSVTGTGSHNEQFF
CDR3nt: TGTGCCAGCAGCGTAACCGGGACAGGGTCCCACAATGAGCAGTTCTTC

d_gene: .
v_gene: TRBV9
abundance: .
j_gene: TRBJ2-5
CDR3aa: CASSVGGEETQYF
CDR3nt: TGTGCCAGCAGCGTAGGGGGAGAAGAGACCCAGTACTTC

d_gene: TRBD1
v_gene: TRBV25-1
abundance: .
j_gene: TRBJ1-4
CDR3aa: CASSEGARGPNEKLFF
CDR3nt: TGTGCCAGCAGTGAAGGGGCGAGGGGGCCTAATGAAAAACTGTTTTTT

d_gene: .
v_gene: TRBV18
abundance: .
j_gene: TRBJ2-3
CDR3aa: CASSPTLAPTDTQYF
CDR3nt: TGTGCCAGCTCACCCACACTAGCACCCACAGATACGCAGTATTTT

d_gene: .
v_gene: TRBV5-1
abundance: .
j_gene: TRBJ2-3
CDR3aa: CASSPGTDTQYF
CDR3nt: TGCGCCAGCAGCCCAGGGACAGATACGCAGTATTTT

d_gene: TRBD2
v_gene: TRBV9
abundance: .
j_gene: TRBJ2-1
CDR3aa: CASSPRLAGGSHNEQFF
CDR3nt: TGTGCCAGCAGCCCCCGACTAGCGGGGGGGTCCCACAATGAGCAGTTCTTC

d_gene: TRBD1
v_gene: TRBV7-9
abundance: once
j_gene: TRBJ1-4
CDR3aa: CASSFSTGLYEKLFF
CDR3nt: TGTGCCAGCAGCTTCTCGACAGGGCTCTATGAAAAACTGTTTTTT

d_gene: .
v_gene: TRBV5-6
abundance: .
j_gene: TRBJ2-7
CDR3aa: CASSLERAYEQYF
CDR3nt: TGTGCCAGCAGCTTGGAGCGGGCCTACGAGCAGTACTTC

d_gene: TRBD2
v_gene: TRBV3-1/TRBV3-2
abundance: .
j_gene: TRBJ2-3
CDR3aa: CASSQDPASGGVTDTQYF
CDR3nt: TGTGCCAGCAGCCAAGATCCTGCTAGCGGGGGGGTCACAGATACGCAGTATTTT

d_gene: .
v_gene: TRBV27
abundance: .
j_gene: TRBJ2-7
CDR3aa: CASSLGEGDYEQYF
CDR3nt: TGTGCCAGCAGTTTAGGAGAGGGGGACTACGAGCAGTACTTC

d_gene: .
v_gene: TRBV13
abundance: .
j_gene: TRBJ2-3
CDR3aa: CASSLSADTQYF
CDR3nt: TGTGCCAGCAGCCTCAGTGCAGATACGCAGTATTTT

d_gene: TRBD1
v_gene: TRBV19
abundance: .
j_gene: TRBJ2-5
CDR3aa: CASSMGPGTGWETQYF
CDR3nt: TGTGCCAGTAGTATGGGCCCCGGGACAGGATGGGAGACCCAGTACTTC

d_gene: .
v_gene: TRBV4-3
abundance: .
j_gene: TRBJ1-1
CDR3aa: CASSPSQGRNTEAFF
CDR3nt: TGCGCCAGCAGCCCTTCCCAGGGTAGAAACACTGAAGCTTTCTTT

d_gene: .
v_gene: TRBV12-3/TRBV12-4
abundance: .
j_gene: TRBJ1-6
CDR3aa: CASSLVGQSPLHF
CDR3nt: TGTGCCAGCAGTTTAGTGGGACAATCACCCCTCCACTTT

d_gene: .
v_gene: TRBV6-5
abundance: .
j_gene: TRBJ1-3
CDR3aa: CASTPAGKGNTIYF
CDR3nt: TGTGCCAGCACACCGGCCGGGAAAGGAAACACCATATATTTT

d_gene: .
v_gene: TRBV7-8
abundance: .
j_gene: TRBJ1-6
CDR3aa: CASSLGHYSPYNSPLHF
CDR3nt: TGTGCCAGCAGCCTCGGACATTATAGTCCCTATAATTCACCCCTCCACTTT

d_gene: .
v_gene: TRBV10-2
abundance: .
j_gene: TRBJ2-5
CDR3aa: CASSGLVTKETQYF
CDR3nt: TGCGCCAGCAGTGGACTAGTGACGAAAGAGACCCAGTACTTC

d_gene: .
v_gene: TRBV9
abundance: few
j_gene: TRBJ2-3
CDR3aa: CASSPGGGRLWASTDTQYF
CDR3nt: TGTGCCAGCAGCCCTGGGGGAGGACGGCTGTGGGCGAGCACAGATACGCAGTATTTT

d_gene: .
v_gene: TRBV5-4
abundance: .
j_gene: TRBJ2-1
CDR3aa: CASSPDSPYNEQFF
CDR3nt: TGTGCCAGCAGTCCGGACAGCCCCTACAATGAGCAGTTCTTC

d_gene: .
v_gene: TRBV24-1
abundance: .
j_gene: TRBJ2-3
CDR3aa: CATSDNAQADTQYF
CDR3nt: TGTGCCACCAGTGACAACGCACAGGCAGATACGCAGTATTTT

d_gene: TRBD2
v_gene: TRBV19
abundance: .
j_gene: TRBJ2-3
CDR3aa: CASSIGLAGGTDTQYF
CDR3nt: TGTGCCAGTAGTATAGGGCTAGCGGGGGGCACAGATACGCAGTATTTT

d_gene: .
v_gene: TRBV6-5
abundance: .
j_gene: TRBJ1-6
CDR3aa: CASSQIPRYNSPLHF
CDR3nt: TGTGCCAGCAGTCAAATTCCGAGATATAATTCACCCCTCCACTTT

d_gene: .
v_gene: TRBV6-2/TRBV6-3
abundance: .
j_gene: TRBJ2-1
CDR3aa: CASSSGDSYNEQFF
CDR3nt: TGTGCCAGCAGTTCAGGGGACTCCTACAATGAGCAGTTCTTC

d_gene: TRBD2
v_gene: TRBV7-2
abundance: .
j_gene: TRBJ2-7
CDR3aa: CASSLRFSGANRYEQYF
CDR3nt: TGTGCCAGCAGCTTAAGGTTTAGCGGGGCCAACCGCTACGAGCAGTACTTC

d_gene: .
v_gene: TRBV3-1/TRBV3-2
abundance: .
j_gene: TRBJ2-7
CDR3aa: CASSLQGSYEQYF
CDR3nt: TGTGCCAGCAGCCTACAGGGTTCCTACGAGCAGTACTTC

d_gene: TRBD1
v_gene: TRBV29-1
abundance: .
j_gene: TRBJ2-5
CDR3aa: CSAVGPGTGGETQYF
CDR3nt: TGCAGCGCCGTGGGTCCCGGGACAGGGGGAGAGACCCAGTACTTC

d_gene: .
v_gene: TRBV19
abundance: .
j_gene: TRBJ2-2
CDR3aa: CASSILAPGKNTGELFF
CDR3nt: TGTGCCAGTAGTATATTAGCTCCCGGGAAGAACACCGGGGAGCTGTTTTTT

d_gene: .
v_gene: TRBV11-3
abundance: .
j_gene: TRBJ2-7
CDR3aa: CASSIRGGTVYEQYF
CDR3nt: TGTGCCAGCAGCATTAGGGGCGGGACAGTATACGAGCAGTACTTC

d_gene: .
v_gene: TRBV18
abundance: .
j_gene: TRBJ2-7
CDR3aa: CASSPRTAITYEQYF
CDR3nt: TGTGCCAGCTCACCTCGGACAGCCATCACCTACGAGCAGTACTTC

d_gene: .
v_gene: TRBV5-1
abundance: .
j_gene: TRBJ1-3
CDR3aa: CASSSAPRGGGNTIYF
CDR3nt: TGCGCCAGCAGCTCGGCTCCCAGGGGAGGGGGAAACACCATATATTTT

d_gene: .
v_gene: TRBV5-1
abundance: .
j_gene: TRBJ1-1
CDR3aa: CASSLGQVNTEAFF
CDR3nt: TGCGCCAGCAGCTTGGGACAGGTGAACACTGAAGCTTTCTTT

d_gene: TRBD1
v_gene: TRBV3-1/TRBV3-2
abundance: once
j_gene: TRBJ2-7
CDR3aa: CASSHRRTGVSYEQYF
CDR3nt: TGTGCCAGCAGCCACCGACGGACAGGTGTCTCCTACGAGCAGTACTTC

d_gene: TRBD1
v_gene: TRBV2
abundance: .
j_gene: TRBJ1-2
CDR3aa: CASSEGRTGTSRGYTF
CDR3nt: TGTGCCAGCAGTGAGGGCAGGACAGGGACGTCTCGTGGCTACACCTTC

d_gene: TRBD1
v_gene: TRBV6-5
abundance: .
j_gene: TRBJ1-2
CDR3aa: CASSYLGTGNGYTF
CDR3nt: TGTGCCAGCAGTTACCTAGGGACAGGGAACGGCTACACCTTC

d_gene: .
v_gene: TRBV9
abundance: .
j_gene: TRBJ1-1
CDR3aa: CASSALTGRNTEAFF
CDR3nt: TGTGCCAGCAGCGCCCTGACAGGCCGGAACACTGAAGCTTTCTTT

d_gene: .
v_gene: TRBV18
abundance: .
j_gene: TRBJ1-1
CDR3aa: CASSLEREDIFF
CDR3nt: TGTGCCAGCTCACTCGAGAGGGAAGATATTTTCTTT

d_gene: .
v_gene: TRBV28
abundance: .
j_gene: TRBJ2-7
CDR3aa: CASSFSRSGGGIQSYEQYF
CDR3nt: TGTGCCAGCAGTTTTAGTAGGAGTGGTGGGGGCATACAATCCTACGAGCAGTACTTC

d_gene: .
v_gene: TRBV7-6
abundance: .
j_gene: TRBJ2-7
CDR3aa: CASSSLGTTLDEQYF
CDR3nt: TGTGCCAGCAGCTCCCTCGGGACAACCCTGGACGAGCAGTACTTC

d_gene: TRBD1
v_gene: TRBV5-1
abundance: .
j_gene: TRBJ2-3
CDR3aa: CASSWDRDTDTQYF
CDR3nt: TGCGCCAGCAGTTGGGACAGGGACACAGATACGCAGTATTTT

d_gene: .
v_gene: TRBV18
abundance: .
j_gene: TRBJ1-3
CDR3aa: CASSPDIGSGNTIYF
CDR3nt: TGTGCCAGCTCACCGGACATTGGCTCTGGAAACACCATATATTTT

d_gene: .
v_gene: TRBV30
abundance: .
j_gene: TRBJ1-1
CDR3aa: CAWIGELNTEAFF
CDR3nt: TGTGCCTGGATTGGGGAGTTGAACACTGAAGCTTTCTTT

d_gene: TRBD1
v_gene: TRBV7-2
abundance: .
j_gene: TRBJ2-7
CDR3aa: CASSEGTGELYEQYF
CDR3nt: TGTGCCAGCAGCGAAGGGACAGGGGAACTCTACGAGCAGTACTTC

d_gene: .
v_gene: TRBV4-1
abundance: once
j_gene: TRBJ2-1
CDR3aa: CASSQDPAPHSNEQFF
CDR3nt: TGCGCCAGCAGCCAAGATCCCGCCCCTCACAGCAATGAGCAGTTCTTC

d_gene: .
v_gene: TRBV7-9
abundance: .
j_gene: TRBJ1-2
CDR3aa: CASSLVGGNYGYTF
CDR3nt: TGTGCCAGCAGCTTAGTCGGGGGTAACTATGGCTACACCTTC

d_gene: .
v_gene: TRBV2
abundance: .
j_gene: TRBJ1-5
CDR3aa: CASSESRGSGNQPQHF
CDR3nt: TGTGCCAGCAGTGAAAGTAGGGGCTCTGGCAATCAGCCCCAGCATTTT

d_gene: .
v_gene: TRBV7-9
abundance: .
j_gene: TRBJ1-2
CDR3aa: CASSLGLYYYGYTF
CDR3nt: TGTGCCAGCAGCTTAGGATTGTACTACTATGGCTACACCTTC

d_gene: TRBD1
v_gene: TRBV3-1/TRBV3-2
abundance: .
j_gene: TRBJ2-7
CDR3aa: CASSQQTGSSYEQYF
CDR3nt: TGTGCCAGCAGCCAGCAGACAGGGAGCTCCTACGAGCAGTACTTC